The 18 T cell receptor beta chains below all came from one sample that was sequenced in a study of T cell clonotyping in hematopoietic cell transplantation. Method: immunoSEQ multiplex PCR; TCRdb's copy keeps in-frame clones and lacks some. The repertoire holds tens of thousands of clones, with 95% as singletons. The sample comprised peripheral blood mononuclear cells. These receptors came from a man under 40 in good health. Some clones in this sample may be carry-over from other donors' samples.

The chain carries TRBV7-3 and TRBJ1-2, with D tentatively TRBD1 (6 bases). The ends were cut back, 3 bases at V and 3 bases at J, with 11 bases in the middle. The CDR3 contains 14 residues. Germline V lookup: CDR1 SGHTA, CDR2 FQGTGA. The CDR3 DNA reads as TGTGCCAGCAGCTTGCAGGGGTCCGACTATGGCTACACCTTC. Amino acids: CASSLQGSDYGYTF.

This clone was counted once. The genes are TRBV4-1 and TRBJ2-1; 9 bases agree with TRBD2. CDR3 length: 17 amino acids. CDR1 is MGHRA, CDR2 YSYEKL, per germline. Trimming took 1 base from V and 1 from J; bases not matched to a gene: 5. Here the CDR3 reads CASSQGPSGISYNEQFF. In DNA form, the CDR3 reads TGCGCCAGCAGCCAAGGTCCTAGCGGGATATCCTACAATGAGCAGTTCTTC.

This clone was observed a few times. This sequence joins TRBV10-3 and TRBJ2-2; 13 bases are shared with TRBD2. Germline V gives CDR1 ENHRY, CDR2 SYGVKD. The CDR3 is 16 amino acids. V lost 4 bases, J lost 4 bases, and 3 bases stayed unmatched. CDR3 in amino acids: CAISGLAGGSTGELFF. The CDR3 DNA is TGTGCCATCAGTGGACTAGCGGGGGGCTCCACCGGGGAGCTGTTTTTT.

The rearrangement joins TRBV23-1 to TRBJ2-5; 8 positions agree with TRBD1. TRBV23-1 is an ORF, with its function uncertain. Germline trimming cut 4 bases from V and 5 bases from J; bases unmatched to any gene: 12. The CDR3 has 16 residues. The chain's CDR3 is CASSRRTGWNSETQYF. CDR3 coding DNA: TGCGCCAGCAGTCGCCGGACAGGGTGGAATTCGGAGACCCAGTACTTC.

The rearrangement uses TRBV7-9 and TRBJ2-5, with TRBD2 identical over 9 bases. The CDR3 consists of 14 residues. Germline trimming cut 4 bases from V and 3 bases from J; bases unmatched to any gene: 3. Germline V lookup: CDR1 SEHNR, CDR2 FQNEAQ (reference sequence). The CDR3 sequence is CASSWTSDKETQYF. The CDR3 region has the DNA TGTGCCAGCAGCTGGACTAGCGATAAAGAGACCCAGTACTTC.

V and J are TRBV9 and TRBJ1-6, with D possibly TRBD1 on 6 matching bases. The CDR3 runs to 15 residues. Trimming took off 0 bases at V and 9 bases at J, with 13 bases between the two ends. Germline-derived CDR1 and CDR2 are SGDLS and YYNGEE. CDR3 loop: CASSVGGQGSSPLHF. CDR3 DNA sequence: TGTGCCAGCAGCGTAGGGGGGCAGGGTAGTTCACCCCTCCACTTT.

V usage is TRBV5-1 and J usage is TRBJ1-6; TRBD1 might be the D (6 bases). Germline CDR1 and CDR2: SGHRS and YFSETQ. V was pared by 2 bases and J by 7 bases, with 13 bases between. The length of the CDR3 is 15 residues. The CDR3 DNA follows: TGCGCCAGCAGCTTAGCAACAGGGTTCAATTCACCCCTCCACTTT. It codes for CASSLATGFNSPLHF.

The rearrangement joins TRBV27 to TRBJ2-1; no firm D call. CDR1 is MNHEY, CDR2 SMNVEV, per germline (reference sequence). This CDR3 comprises 15 residues. V shed 5 bases and J shed 0 bases, with 11 bases lying between them. The CDR3 here is CASSAQASSYNEQFF. The CDR3 nucleotides are TGTGCCAGCAGTGCACAAGCTTCCTCCTACAATGAGCAGTTCTTC.

This chain joins TRBV14 and TRBJ1-2; D not resolved. The CDR3 consists of 15 residues. Germline assignment: CDR1 SGHDN and CDR2 FVKESK. The germline V and J ends were trimmed by 0 bases and 3 bases, with 11 bases remaining between them. The CDR3 nucleotides read TGTGCCAGCAGCCAAGATAGTGCCTGGGACTATGGCTACACCTTC. It is translated as CASSQDSAWDYGYTF.

J is TRBJ1-1 and V is TRBV7-2, with D tentatively TRBD1 (6 bases). Trimming stripped 8 bases from V and 1 base from J, with 11 bases between. CDR3 length: 13 amino acids. Germline values: CDR1 SGHTA, CDR2 FQGNSA. The CDR3 spells CASLDRGNTEAFF. CDR3 bases: TGTGCCAGCTTGGACAGAGGGAACACTGAAGCTTTCTTT.

The rearrangement joins TRBV9 to TRBJ2-7, with TRBD2 identical over 9 bases. The germline V gene encodes CDR1 SGDLS and CDR2 YYNGEE. The CDR3 runs 15 residues. V trimming: 2 bases; J trimming: 2 bases; junction bases outside the gene matches: 5. The CDR3 loop reads CASSVQAGGPYEQYF. Written as DNA, the CDR3 is TGTGCCAGCAGCGTCCAAGCGGGGGGTCCCTACGAGCAGTACTTC.

The CDR3 DNA follows: TGCGCCAGCAGCCAGGGACTAGCGGGAATATCCTACGAGCAGTACTTC. Residues: CASSQGLAGISYEQYF. The genes are TRBV4-3 and TRBJ2-7; 13 bases align to TRBD2. This CDR3 region has 16 residues. Trimming at V came to 3 bases and at J to 1 base, leaving 3 bases not matched to a gene. In germline, CDR1 is LGHNA, CDR2 YSLEER.

The V call is TRBV5-6, the J call TRBJ2-7, with no clear D. The CDR3 is 14 residues long. V shed 2 bases and J shed 1 base, with 10 bases lying between them. CDR1 and CDR2 (germline): SGHDT, YYEEEE. In nucleotides, the CDR3 is TGTGCCAGCAGCTTTGGGCAGCATTCCTACGAGCAGTACTTC. Its translation: CASSFGQHSYEQYF.

The genes are TRBV11-3 and TRBJ1-1; unclear D gene. Germline V gene lookup returns CDR1 SGHNT and CDR2 YENEEA. The V end was cut by 0 bases, the J end by 5 bases, with 7 bases between. The CDR3 consists of 13 residues. CDR3 sequence: CASSLDGPTEAFF. The CDR3, as DNA: TGTGCCAGCAGCTTAGATGGTCCAACTGAAGCTTTCTTT. Looking up the rest from reference TRBV11-3 and TRBJ1-1 gives the full variable domain: EAGVVQSPRYKIIEKKQPVAFWCNPISGHNTLYWYLQNLGQGPELLIRYENEEAVDDSQLPKDRFSAERLKGVDSTLKIQPAELGDSAVYLCASSLDGPTEAFFGQGTRLTVV.

Only one count was recorded for this clone. At one end the junction does not follow the germline gene, possibly because of a read error. The chain carries TRBV5-4 and TRBJ2-7, with no clear D. The CDR3 consists of 11 residues. The germline V gene has CDR1 SGHNT and CDR2 YYREEE (reference sequence). The CDR3 DNA is TGTGCCAGCAGCTACTCCGACGAGCAGTACTTC. This gives the protein CASSYSDEQYF. Looking up the rest from reference TRBV5-4 and TRBJ2-7 gives the full variable domain: ETGVTQSPTHLIKTRGQQVTLRCSSQSGHNTVSWYQQALGQGPQFIFQYYREEENGRGNFPPRFSGLQFPNYSSELNVNALELDDSALYLCASSYSDEQYFGPGTRLTVT.

The genes are TRBV6-1 and TRBJ1-4; 9 positions agree with TRBD1. Trimming took 1 base from V and 4 from J; bases not matched to a gene: 4. The CDR3 spans 16 residues. Germline V gene lookup returns CDR1 MNHNS and CDR2 SASEGT. The CDR3 DNA follows: TGTGCCAGCAGTGAAGGGGACAGGGTTCATAATGAAAAACTGTTTTTT. Translating it yields CASSEGDRVHNEKLFF.

The chain employs TRBV19 and TRBJ1-5, with 8 bases that match TRBD1. J was trimmed by 2 bases and V by 7 bases; bases with no gene match: 7. The CDR3 has 15 residues. Looked up from germline, CDR1 is LNHDA and CDR2 is SQIVND (reference sequence). CDR3 bases: TGTGCCAGTACCCCGGACAGGGAAGGCAATCAGCCCCAGCATTTT. This translates into CASTPDREGNQPQHF. The variable domain in full, completed from reference TRBV19 and TRBJ1-5, reads DGGITQSPKYLFRKEGQNVTLSCEQNLNHDAMYWYRQDPGQGLRLIYYSQIVNDFQKGDIAEGYSVSREKKESFPLTVTSAQKNPTAFYLCASTPDREGNQPQHFGDGTRLSIL.

The rearrangement uses TRBV19 and TRBJ2-3; 8 bases are a match to TRBD2. The CDR3 has 15 amino acids. Germline values: CDR1 LNHDA, CDR2 SQIVND (reference sequence). The junction had 5 bases not matched to a gene; V was cut back by 2 bases and J by 4 bases. CDR3 DNA sequence: TGTGCCAGTAGTATACCGAGCGGGGGTTCAGATACGCAGTATTTT. It codes for CASSIPSGGSDTQYF.